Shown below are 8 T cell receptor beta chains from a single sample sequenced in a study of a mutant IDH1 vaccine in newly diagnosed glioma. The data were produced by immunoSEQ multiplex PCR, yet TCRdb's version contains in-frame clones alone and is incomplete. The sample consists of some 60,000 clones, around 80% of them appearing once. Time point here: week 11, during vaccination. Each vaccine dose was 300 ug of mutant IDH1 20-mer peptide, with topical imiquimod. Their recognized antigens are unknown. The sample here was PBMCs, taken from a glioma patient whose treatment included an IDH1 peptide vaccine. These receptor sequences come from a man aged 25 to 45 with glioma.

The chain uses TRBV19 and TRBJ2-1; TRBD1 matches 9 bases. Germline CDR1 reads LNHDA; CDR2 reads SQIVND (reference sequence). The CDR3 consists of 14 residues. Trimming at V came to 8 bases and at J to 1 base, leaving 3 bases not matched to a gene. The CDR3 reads CASSDRGSYNEQFF. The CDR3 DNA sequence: TGTGCCAGTTCGGACAGGGGTTCCTACAATGAGCAGTTCTTC.

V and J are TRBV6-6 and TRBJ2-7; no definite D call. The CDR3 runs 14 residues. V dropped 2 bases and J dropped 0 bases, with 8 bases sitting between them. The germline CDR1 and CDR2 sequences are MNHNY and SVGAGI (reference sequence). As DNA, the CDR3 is TGTGCCAGCAGTTACAATCTAGACTCCTACGAGCAGTACTTC. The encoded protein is CASSYNLDSYEQYF.

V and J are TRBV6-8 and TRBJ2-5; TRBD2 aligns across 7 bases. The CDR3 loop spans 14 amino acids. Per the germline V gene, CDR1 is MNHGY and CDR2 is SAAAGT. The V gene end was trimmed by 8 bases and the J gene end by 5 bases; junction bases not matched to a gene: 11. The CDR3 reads CASPAQTSLETQYF. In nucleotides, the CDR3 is TGTGCCAGCCCCGCCCAGACTAGCCTGGAGACCCAGTACTTC.

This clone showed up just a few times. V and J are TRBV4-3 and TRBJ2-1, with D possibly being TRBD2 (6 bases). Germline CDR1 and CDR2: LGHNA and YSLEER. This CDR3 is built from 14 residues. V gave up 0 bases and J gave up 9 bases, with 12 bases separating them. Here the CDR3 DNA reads TGCGCCAGCAGCCAAGATACTAGCCGCAGTGAGCAGTTCTTC. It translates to CASSQDTSRSEQFF.

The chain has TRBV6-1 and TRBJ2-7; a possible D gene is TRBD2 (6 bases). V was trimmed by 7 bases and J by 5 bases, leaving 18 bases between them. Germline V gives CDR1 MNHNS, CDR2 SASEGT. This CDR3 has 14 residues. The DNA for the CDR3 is TGTGCCAGCATCGAGGTTTTGGGAGGAGACGAGCAGTACTTC. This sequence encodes CASIEVLGGDEQYF.

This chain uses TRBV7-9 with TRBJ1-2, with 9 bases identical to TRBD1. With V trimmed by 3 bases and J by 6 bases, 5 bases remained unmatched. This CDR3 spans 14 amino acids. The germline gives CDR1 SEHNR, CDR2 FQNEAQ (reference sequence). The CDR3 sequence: CASSLDRGPHGYTF. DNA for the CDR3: TGTGCCAGCAGCTTGGACAGGGGCCCTCATGGCTACACCTTC.

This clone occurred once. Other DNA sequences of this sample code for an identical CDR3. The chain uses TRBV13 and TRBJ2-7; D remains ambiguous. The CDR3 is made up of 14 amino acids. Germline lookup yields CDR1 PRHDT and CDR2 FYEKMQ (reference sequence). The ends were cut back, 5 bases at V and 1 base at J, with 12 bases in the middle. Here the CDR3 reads CASSKPGQSYEQYF. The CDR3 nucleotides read TGTGCCAGCAGCAAACCGGGCCAATCCTACGAGCAGTACTTC.

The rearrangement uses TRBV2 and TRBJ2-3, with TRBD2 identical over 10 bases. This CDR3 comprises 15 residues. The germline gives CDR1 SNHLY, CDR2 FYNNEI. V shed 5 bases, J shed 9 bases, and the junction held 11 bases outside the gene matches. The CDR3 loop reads CASSIQRGGTYTQYF. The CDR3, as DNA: TGTGCCAGCAGTATTCAGCGGGGGGGGACTTACACGCAGTATTTT.